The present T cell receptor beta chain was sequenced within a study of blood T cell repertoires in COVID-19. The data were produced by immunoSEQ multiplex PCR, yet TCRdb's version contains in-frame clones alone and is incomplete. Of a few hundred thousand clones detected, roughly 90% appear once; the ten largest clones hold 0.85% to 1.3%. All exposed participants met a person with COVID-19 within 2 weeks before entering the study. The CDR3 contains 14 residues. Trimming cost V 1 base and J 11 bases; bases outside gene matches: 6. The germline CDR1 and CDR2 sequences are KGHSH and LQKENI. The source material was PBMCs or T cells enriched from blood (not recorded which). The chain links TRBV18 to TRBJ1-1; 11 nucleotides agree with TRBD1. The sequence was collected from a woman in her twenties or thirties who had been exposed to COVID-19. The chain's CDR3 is CASSPQDRGPDAFF. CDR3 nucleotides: TGTGCCAGCTCACCACAGGACAGGGGGCCGGATGCTTTCTTT.